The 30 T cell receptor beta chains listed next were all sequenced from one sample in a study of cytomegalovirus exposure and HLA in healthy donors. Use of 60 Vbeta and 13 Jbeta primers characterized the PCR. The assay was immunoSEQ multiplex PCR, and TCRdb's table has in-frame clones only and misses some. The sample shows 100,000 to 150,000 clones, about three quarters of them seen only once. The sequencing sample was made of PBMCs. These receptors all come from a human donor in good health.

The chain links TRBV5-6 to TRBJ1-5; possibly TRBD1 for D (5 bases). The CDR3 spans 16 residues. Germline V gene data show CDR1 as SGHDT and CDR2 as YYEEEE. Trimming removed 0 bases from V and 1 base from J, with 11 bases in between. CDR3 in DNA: TGTGCCAGCAGCTTGGCTGGGGGGGGAAGCAATCAGCCCCAGCATTTT. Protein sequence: CASSLAGGGSNQPQHF.

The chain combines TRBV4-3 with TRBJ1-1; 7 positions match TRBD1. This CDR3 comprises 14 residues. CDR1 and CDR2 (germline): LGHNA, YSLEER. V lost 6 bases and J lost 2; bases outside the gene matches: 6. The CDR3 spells CASSSGTDNTEAFF. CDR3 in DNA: TGCGCCAGCAGTTCCGGGACAGATAACACTGAAGCTTTCTTT.

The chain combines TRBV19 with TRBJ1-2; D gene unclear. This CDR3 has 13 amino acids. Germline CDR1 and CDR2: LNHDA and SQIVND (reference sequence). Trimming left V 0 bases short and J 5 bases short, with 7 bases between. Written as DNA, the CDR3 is TGTGCCAGTAGTATAGATCTGCGGTATGGCTACACCTTC. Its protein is CASSIDLRYGYTF.

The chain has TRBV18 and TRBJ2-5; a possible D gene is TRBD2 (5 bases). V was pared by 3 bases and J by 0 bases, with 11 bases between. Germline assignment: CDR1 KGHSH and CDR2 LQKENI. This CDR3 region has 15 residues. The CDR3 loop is CASSPFVRDQETQYF. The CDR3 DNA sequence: TGTGCCAGCTCACCGTTCGTGCGGGACCAAGAGACCCAGTACTTC.

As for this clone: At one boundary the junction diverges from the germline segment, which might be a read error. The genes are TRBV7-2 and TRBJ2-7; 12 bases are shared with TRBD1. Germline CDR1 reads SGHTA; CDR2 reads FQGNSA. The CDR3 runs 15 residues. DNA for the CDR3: TGTGCCAGCAGTTTAGGGACAGGGGGCGCGAATCTTCAGTACTTC. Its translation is CASSLGTGGANLQYF.

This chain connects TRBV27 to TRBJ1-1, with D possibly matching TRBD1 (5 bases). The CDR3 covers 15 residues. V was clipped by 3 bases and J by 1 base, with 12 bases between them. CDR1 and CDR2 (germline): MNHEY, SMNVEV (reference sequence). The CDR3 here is CASSFRGGTNTEAFF. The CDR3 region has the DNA TGTGCCAGCAGTTTTAGGGGTGGAACGAACACTGAAGCTTTCTTT.

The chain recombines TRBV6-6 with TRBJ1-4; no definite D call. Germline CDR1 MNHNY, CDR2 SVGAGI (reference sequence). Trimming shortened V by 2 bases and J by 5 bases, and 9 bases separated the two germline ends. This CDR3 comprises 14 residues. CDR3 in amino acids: CASSYDQQNEKLFF. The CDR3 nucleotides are TGTGCCAGCAGTTACGACCAACAGAATGAAAAACTGTTTTTT.

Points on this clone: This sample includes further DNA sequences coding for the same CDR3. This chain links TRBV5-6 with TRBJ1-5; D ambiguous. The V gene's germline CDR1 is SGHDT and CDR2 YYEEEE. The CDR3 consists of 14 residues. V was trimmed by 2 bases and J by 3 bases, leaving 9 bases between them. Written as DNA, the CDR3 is TGTGCCAGCAGCTTAGGAGGCATCAATCAGCCCCAGCATTTT. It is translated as CASSLGGINQPQHF.

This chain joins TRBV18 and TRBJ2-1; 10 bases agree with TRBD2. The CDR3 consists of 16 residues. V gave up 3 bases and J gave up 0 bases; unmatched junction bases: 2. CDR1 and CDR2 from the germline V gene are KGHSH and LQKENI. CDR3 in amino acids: CASSPQREGSYNEQFF. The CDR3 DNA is TGTGCCAGCTCACCGCAGCGGGAGGGCTCCTACAATGAGCAGTTCTTC.

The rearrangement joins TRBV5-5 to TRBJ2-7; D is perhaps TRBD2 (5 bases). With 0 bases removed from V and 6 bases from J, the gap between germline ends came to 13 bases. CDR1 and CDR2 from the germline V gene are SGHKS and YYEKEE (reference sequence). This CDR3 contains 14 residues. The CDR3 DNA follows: TGTGCCAGCAGCTTGGTCGGGGTTAGGTCCGAGCAGTACTTC. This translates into CASSLVGVRSEQYF.

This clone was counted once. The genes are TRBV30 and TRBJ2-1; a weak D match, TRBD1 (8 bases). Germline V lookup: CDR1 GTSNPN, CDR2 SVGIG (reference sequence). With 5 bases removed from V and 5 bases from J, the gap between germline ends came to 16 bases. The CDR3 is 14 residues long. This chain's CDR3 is CAWDHRGGNNEQFF. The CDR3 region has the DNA TGTGCCTGGGACCACAGGGGGGGGAACAATGAGCAGTTCTTC.

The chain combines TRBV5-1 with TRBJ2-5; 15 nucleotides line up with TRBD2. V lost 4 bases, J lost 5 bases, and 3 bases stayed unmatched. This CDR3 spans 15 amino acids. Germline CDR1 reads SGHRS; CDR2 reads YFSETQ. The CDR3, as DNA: TGCGCCAGCAGCCGAGGGACTAGCGGGAGGGAGACCCAGTACTTC. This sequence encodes CASSRGTSGRETQYF.

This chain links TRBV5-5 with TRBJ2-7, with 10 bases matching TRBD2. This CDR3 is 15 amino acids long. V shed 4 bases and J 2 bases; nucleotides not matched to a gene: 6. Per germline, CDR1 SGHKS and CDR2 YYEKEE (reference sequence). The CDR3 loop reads CASSPKREGAYEQYF. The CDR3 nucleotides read TGTGCCAGCAGCCCGAAGCGGGAGGGGGCCTACGAGCAGTACTTC.

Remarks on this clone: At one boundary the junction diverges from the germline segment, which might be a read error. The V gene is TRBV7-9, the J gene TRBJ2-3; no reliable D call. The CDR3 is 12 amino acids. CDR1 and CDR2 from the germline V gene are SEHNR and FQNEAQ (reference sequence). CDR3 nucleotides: TGTTCCAGCAGCCGAGACACAGATACGCAGTATTTT. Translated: CSSSRDTDTQYF.

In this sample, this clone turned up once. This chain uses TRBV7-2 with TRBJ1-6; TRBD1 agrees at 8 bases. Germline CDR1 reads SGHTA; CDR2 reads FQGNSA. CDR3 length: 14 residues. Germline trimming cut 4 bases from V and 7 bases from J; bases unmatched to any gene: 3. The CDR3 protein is CASSWGQENSPLHF. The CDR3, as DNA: TGTGCCAGCAGCTGGGGACAGGAGAATTCACCCCTCCACTTT.

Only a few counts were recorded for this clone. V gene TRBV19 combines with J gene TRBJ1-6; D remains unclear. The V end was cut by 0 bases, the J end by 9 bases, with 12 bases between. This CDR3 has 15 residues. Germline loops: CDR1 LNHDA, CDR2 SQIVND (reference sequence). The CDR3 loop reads CASSIEGGFGSPLHF. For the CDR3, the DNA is TGTGCCAGTAGTATAGAAGGAGGTTTTGGTTCACCCCTCCACTTT.

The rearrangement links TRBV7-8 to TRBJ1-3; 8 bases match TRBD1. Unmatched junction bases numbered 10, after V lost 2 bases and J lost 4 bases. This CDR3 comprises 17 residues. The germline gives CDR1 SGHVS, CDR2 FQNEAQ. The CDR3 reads CASSLYAGGAKGNTIYF. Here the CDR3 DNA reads TGTGCCAGCAGCTTATACGCAGGGGGCGCGAAAGGAAACACCATATATTTT. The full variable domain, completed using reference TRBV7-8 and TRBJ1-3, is GAGVSQSPRYKVAKRGQDVALRCDPISGHVSLFWYQQALGQGPEFLTYFQNEAQLDKSGLPSDRFFAERPEGSVSTLKIQRTQQEDSAVYLCASSLYAGGAKGNTIYFGEGSWLTVV.

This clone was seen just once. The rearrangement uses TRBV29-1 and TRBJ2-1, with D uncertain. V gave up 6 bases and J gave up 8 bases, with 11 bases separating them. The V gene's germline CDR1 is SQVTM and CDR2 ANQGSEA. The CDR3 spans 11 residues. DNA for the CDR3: TGCAGCGTGCGCCGCGGCCATGAGCAGTTCTTC. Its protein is CSVRRGHEQFF.

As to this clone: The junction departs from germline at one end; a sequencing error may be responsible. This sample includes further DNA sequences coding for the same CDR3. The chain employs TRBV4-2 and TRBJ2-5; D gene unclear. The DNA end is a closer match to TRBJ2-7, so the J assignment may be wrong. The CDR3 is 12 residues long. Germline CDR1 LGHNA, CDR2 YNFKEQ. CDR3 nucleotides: TGTGCTAGCAGCCAGGTGGGCTACGAGCAGTACTTC. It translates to CASSQVGYEQYF.

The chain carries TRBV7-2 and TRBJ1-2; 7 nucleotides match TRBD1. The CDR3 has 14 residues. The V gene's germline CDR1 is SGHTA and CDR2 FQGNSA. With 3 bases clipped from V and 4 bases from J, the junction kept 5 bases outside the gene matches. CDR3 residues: CASSLDGTAYGYTF. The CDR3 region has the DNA TGTGCCAGCAGCTTGGACGGGACAGCCTATGGCTACACCTTC. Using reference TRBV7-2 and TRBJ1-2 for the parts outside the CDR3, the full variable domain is GAGVSQSPSNKVTEKGKDVELRCDPISGHTALYWYRQSLGQGLEFLIYFQGNSAPDKSGLPSDRFSAERTGGSVSTLTIQRTQQEDSAVYLCASSLDGTAYGYTFGSGTRLTVV.

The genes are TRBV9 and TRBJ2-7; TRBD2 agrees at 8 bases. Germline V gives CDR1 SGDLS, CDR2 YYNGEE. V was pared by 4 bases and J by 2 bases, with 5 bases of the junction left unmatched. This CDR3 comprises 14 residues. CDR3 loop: CASSPRGGPYEQYF. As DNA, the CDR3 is TGTGCCAGCAGCCCCCGGGGGGGACCCTACGAGCAGTACTTC.

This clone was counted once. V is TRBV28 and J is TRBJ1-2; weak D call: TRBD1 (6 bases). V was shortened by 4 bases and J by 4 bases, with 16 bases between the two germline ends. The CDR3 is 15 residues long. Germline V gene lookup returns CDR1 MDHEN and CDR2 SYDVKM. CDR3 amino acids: CASSSGTIGSYGYTF. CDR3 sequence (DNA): TGTGCCAGCAGTTCCGGGACAATAGGGTCCTATGGCTACACCTTC.

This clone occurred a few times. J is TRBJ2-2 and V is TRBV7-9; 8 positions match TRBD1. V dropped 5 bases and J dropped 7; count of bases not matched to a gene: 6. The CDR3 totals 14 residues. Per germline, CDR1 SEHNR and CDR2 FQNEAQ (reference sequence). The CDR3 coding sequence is TGTGCCAGCAGCCGGACAGGGCTGGTCGGGGAGCTGTTTTTT. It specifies CASSRTGLVGELFF.

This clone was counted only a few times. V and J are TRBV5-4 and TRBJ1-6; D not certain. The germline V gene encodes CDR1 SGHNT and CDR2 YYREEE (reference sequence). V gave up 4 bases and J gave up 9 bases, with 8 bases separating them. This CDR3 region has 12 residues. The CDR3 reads CASSGRSSPLHF. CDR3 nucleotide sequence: TGTGCCAGCAGCGGGAGGAGTTCACCCCTCCACTTT.

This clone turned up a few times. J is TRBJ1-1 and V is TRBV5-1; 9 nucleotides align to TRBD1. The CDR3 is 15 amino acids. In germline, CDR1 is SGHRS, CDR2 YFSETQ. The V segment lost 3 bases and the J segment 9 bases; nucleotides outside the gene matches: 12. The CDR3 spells CASSWGTGGGLKAFF. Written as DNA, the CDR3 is TGCGCCAGCAGCTGGGGAACAGGGGGCGGACTAAAAGCTTTCTTT.

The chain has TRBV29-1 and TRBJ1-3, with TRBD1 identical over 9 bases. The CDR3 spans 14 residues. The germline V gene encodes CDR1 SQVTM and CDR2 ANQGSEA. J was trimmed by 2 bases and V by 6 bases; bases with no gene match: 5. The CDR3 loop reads CSVVGTGTGNTIYF. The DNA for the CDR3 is TGCAGCGTGGTTGGGACAGGGACTGGAAACACCATATATTTT.

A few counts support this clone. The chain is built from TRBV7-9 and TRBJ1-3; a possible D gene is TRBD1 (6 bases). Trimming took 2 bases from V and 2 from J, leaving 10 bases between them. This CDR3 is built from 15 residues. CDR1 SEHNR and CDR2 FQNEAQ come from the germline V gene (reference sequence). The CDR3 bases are TGTGCCAGCAGCTTACAACAGGGAACTGGAAACACCATATATTTT. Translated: CASSLQQGTGNTIYF.

The CDR3 loop is CASSEPGQGFRGNQPQHF. CDR3 nucleotides: TGTGCCAGCAGCGAACCGGGACAGGGCTTTCGGGGCAATCAGCCCCAGCATTTT. The rearrangement links TRBV7-4 to TRBJ1-5, with TRBD1 matching 9 bases. The J segment lost 2 bases and the V segment lost 5 bases, leaving 13 bases of the junction unmatched. This CDR3 region has 18 residues. Germline V gene sequence: CDR1 SGHVT, CDR2 SQSDAQ.

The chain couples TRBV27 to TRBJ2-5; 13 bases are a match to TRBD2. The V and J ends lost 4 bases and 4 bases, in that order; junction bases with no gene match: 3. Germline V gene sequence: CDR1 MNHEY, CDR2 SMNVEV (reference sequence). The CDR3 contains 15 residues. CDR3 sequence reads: CASSSRLAGGETQYF. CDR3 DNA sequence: TGTGCCAGCAGTTCTAGACTAGCGGGAGGAGAGACCCAGTACTTC.

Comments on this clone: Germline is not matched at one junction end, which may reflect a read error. The CDR3 DNA is TGTGCCCGAAGGGGGGGAGCCGCGAACACCGGGGAGCTGTTTTTT. As protein: CARRGGAANTGELFF. V usage is TRBV5-3 and J usage is TRBJ2-2; weak D call: TRBD2 (7 bases). TRBV5-3 is classed as an ORF, of uncertain function. The CDR3 totals 15 residues.